This T cell receptor (beta chain) comes out of a study of shared clonotypes between healthy human individuals. The CDR3 runs to 14 residues. V shed 5 bases and J shed 1 base, with 11 bases lying between them. Germline CDR1 is SGHNT and CDR2 is YENEEA. Clones were sequenced by immunoSEQ multiplex PCR, and TCRdb holds only the in-frame ones, with some missing. The data show over 850,000 clones, around 78% seen once. This receptor was identified in a man aged 18 to 30 in good health. Some clones in this sample may be carry-over from other donors' samples. This rearrangement joins TRBV11-3 to TRBJ2-5; D possibly corresponds to TRBD1 (5 bases). The sequenced sample was memory CD4+ T cells from PBMCs. Sample subset: CD45RA-negative fraction. CDR3 sequence reads: CASSKAGSQETQYF. CDR3 coding DNA: TGTGCCAGCAGCAAAGCAGGGTCCCAAGAGACCCAGTACTTC.